The 26 T cell receptor beta chains below all came from one sample that was sequenced in a study of cytomegalovirus exposure and HLA in healthy donors. The PCR ran on 60 Vbeta and 13 Jbeta primers. Repertoires were generated with immunoSEQ multiplex PCR, while TCRdb's copy carries only in-frame clones and drops some. The sample includes about 120,000 clones, roughly 70% seen only once; the top ten take more than 3.5%. Sequences were obtained from PBMCs. The receptors were sampled from a middle-aged woman in good health and CMV-seropositive.

The gene calls are TRBV12-5 and TRBJ1-1; D is ambiguous. Germline lookup yields CDR1 LGHNT and CDR2 FRNRAP. The CDR3 is 17 amino acids. The V gene lost 1 base and the J gene lost 2 bases, with 17 bases spanning the gap. The CDR3 nucleotides are TGTGCTAGTGGTTTGGCCCGGACGGCCGGGAGCAACACTGAAGCTTTCTTT. Amino acids: CASGLARTAGSNTEAFF.

This chain joins TRBV2 and TRBJ1-5; 7 bases match TRBD1. V shed 4 bases and J 0 bases; nucleotides not matched to a gene: 0. The CDR3 extends over 14 amino acids. Germline CDR1 and CDR2: SNHLY and FYNNEI. The CDR3 bases are TGTGCCAGCAGTGGACAGGGTAGCAATCAGCCCCAGCATTTT. Its translation: CASSGQGSNQPQHF. The full variable domain, with the rest looked up from reference TRBV2 and TRBJ1-5, is EPEVTQTPSHQVTQMGQEVILRCVPISNHLYFYWYRQILGQKVEFLVSFYNNEISEKSEIFDDQFSVERPDGSNFTLKIRSTKLEDSAMYFCASSGQGSNQPQHFGDGTRLSIL.

The chain recombines TRBV2 with TRBJ2-7, with a tentative D call TRBD2 (5 bases). Trimming stripped 6 bases from V and 2 bases from J, with 8 bases between. The length of the CDR3 is 12 residues. The germline CDR1 and CDR2 sequences are SNHLY and FYNNEI. The CDR3 is CASSYGTYEQYF. CDR3 nucleotides: TGTGCCAGCAGCTACGGGACCTACGAGCAGTACTTC.

The chain recombines TRBV9 with TRBJ1-2; TRBD1 aligns across 9 bases. CDR1 is SGDLS and CDR2 is YYNGEE in the germline V gene. Trimming cost V 2 bases and J 5 bases; bases outside gene matches: 19. This CDR3 region has 19 residues. CDR3 nucleotide sequence: TGTGCCAGCAGCGTTCCCCTAGACAGGGGGAGGATTGGGCTATATGGCTACACCTTC. Translation: CASSVPLDRGRIGLYGYTF.

The chain recombines TRBV7-9 with TRBJ1-3; unclear D gene. V was cut by 5 bases and J by 1 base, with 9 bases left in between. This CDR3 has 14 amino acids. Germline CDR1 reads SEHNR; CDR2 reads FQNEAQ (reference sequence). The CDR3 sequence is CASSQSISGNTIYF. In nucleotides, the CDR3 is TGTGCCAGCAGCCAGTCCATTTCTGGAAACACCATATATTTT.

The J gene is TRBJ2-1, the V gene TRBV25-1; 12 bases map to TRBD2. There are 18 residues in the CDR3. CDR1 is MGHDK, CDR2 SYGVNS, per germline. V trimming: 7 bases; J trimming: 7 bases; junction bases outside the gene matches: 17. The CDR3 region has the DNA TGTGCCAGCACACCAGACCTCTTTCTAGCGGGAGGGCGGAATGAGCAGTTCTTC. Amino acid sequence: CASTPDLFLAGGRNEQFF. Supplemented by reference TRBV25-1 and TRBJ2-1, the full variable domain reads EADIYQTPRYLVIGTGKKITLECSQTMGHDKMYWYQQDPGMELHLIHYSYGVNSTEKGDLSSESTVSRIRTEHFPLTLESARPSHTSQYLCASTPDLFLAGGRNEQFFGPGTRLTVL.

The chain has TRBV5-8 and TRBJ2-7; 7 bases line up with TRBD2. The J segment lost 6 bases and the V segment lost 0 bases, leaving 9 bases of the junction unmatched. The CDR3 runs to 15 residues. Germline lookup yields CDR1 SGHTS and CDR2 YDEGEE. The CDR3 DNA is TGTGCCAGCAGCTTGGCCATCTACCCGGGGGGCGAGCAGTACTTC. Translated: CASSLAIYPGGEQYF.

With regard to this clone: Other DNA sequences in the sample encode the same CDR3. The J gene is TRBJ2-5, the V gene TRBV7-2; 7 positions agree with TRBD1. Trimming cost V 5 bases and J 5 bases; bases outside gene matches: 8. Germline V CDR1 and CDR2: SGHTA, FQGNSA. This CDR3 region has 14 residues. CDR3 nucleotides: TGTGCCAGCAGCCGACAGGGCCGCTTTGAGACCCAGTACTTC. It is translated as CASSRQGRFETQYF.

V and J are TRBV5-1 and TRBJ2-1, with 7 bases lining up with TRBD1. The CDR3 totals 15 residues. Germline V gene sequence: CDR1 SGHRS, CDR2 YFSETQ. V was pared by 4 bases and J by 3 bases, with 7 bases of the junction left unmatched. CDR3 sequence reads: CASSADGQDYNEQFF. For the CDR3, the DNA is TGCGCCAGCAGCGCCGATGGACAGGACTACAATGAGCAGTTCTTC.

This clone was observed a few times. This chain joins TRBV19 and TRBJ2-1; 8 nucleotides agree with TRBD2. The V segment lost 1 base and the J segment 5 bases; nucleotides outside the gene matches: 4. The CDR3 runs 15 residues. Per the germline V gene, CDR1 is LNHDA and CDR2 is SQIVND (reference sequence). The CDR3 here is CASSIGGTRNNEQFF. CDR3 sequence (DNA): TGTGCCAGTAGTATAGGAGGGACTAGAAACAATGAGCAGTTCTTC.

This chain uses TRBV20-1 with TRBJ2-5, with D tentatively TRBD2 (6 bases). CDR3 length: 11 amino acids. CDR1 and CDR2 (germline): DFQATT, SNEGSKA (reference sequence). The CDR3 coding sequence is TGCAGCCACGCGGAGGGGGAGACCCAGTACTTC. It specifies CSHAEGETQYF.

The V and J genes are TRBV5-1 and TRBJ2-7, with D tentatively TRBD1 (6 bases). Deletions cut 1 base from V and 1 base from J, with 9 bases between. Germline V gives CDR1 SGHRS, CDR2 YFSETQ. The CDR3 consists of 14 residues. The CDR3 bases are TGCGCCAGCAGCTTGTTACAGGGTTCCTACGAGCAGTACTTC. This gives the protein CASSLLQGSYEQYF.

CDR3 sequence (DNA): TGCAGCGTCGAGACTAGCGGGGGGGAGAACACCGGGGAGCTGTTTTTT. Amino acids: CSVETSGGENTGELFF. The chain employs TRBV29-1 and TRBJ2-2; 14 bases map to TRBD2. V was pared by 6 bases and J by 1 base, with 4 bases of the junction left unmatched. Germline CDR1 SQVTM, CDR2 ANQGSEA. This CDR3 is 16 amino acids long.

The chain has TRBV7-2 and TRBJ1-2, with D possibly matching TRBD1 (6 bases). Germline lookup yields CDR1 SGHTA and CDR2 FQGNSA. V was trimmed by 5 bases and J by 5 bases, leaving 15 bases between them. The CDR3 is 14 amino acids. The CDR3 region is CASSLGTGIYGYTF. The CDR3 bases are TGTGCCAGCAGCCTCGGAACAGGGATTTATGGCTACACCTTC.

The V and J genes are TRBV2 and TRBJ2-5; D unclear. The CDR3 is made up of 15 amino acids. V lost 0 bases and J 4 bases, leaving 12 bases between the germline ends. Per the germline V gene, CDR1 is SNHLY and CDR2 is FYNNEI. The CDR3 region has the DNA TGTGCCAGCAGTGAAGCGCTTGCGAGGCCAGAGACCCAGTACTTC. Translating gives CASSEALARPETQYF.

V gene TRBV7-2 combines with J gene TRBJ2-3; 9 bases align to TRBD2. From germline, CDR1 is SGHTA and CDR2 FQGNSA. The CDR3 extends over 17 amino acids. Trimming cost V 1 base and J 0 bases; bases outside gene matches: 5. The CDR3 protein is CASSLGAGGGSTDTQYF. In DNA form, the CDR3 reads TGTGCCAGCAGCTTAGGAGCGGGAGGCGGAAGCACAGATACGCAGTATTTT.

V and J are TRBV11-2 and TRBJ1-2; unclear D gene. Germline CDR1 SGHAT, CDR2 FQNNGV. The CDR3 is made up of 15 amino acids. Trimming removed 3 bases at V and 4 bases at J, with 15 bases between. DNA for the CDR3: TGTGCCAGCAGCTTTACCGTTAACCCTATCTATGGCTACACCTTC. This gives the protein CASSFTVNPIYGYTF.

The chain combines TRBV29-1 with TRBJ2-1, with 8 nucleotides matching TRBD2. Trimming removed 1 base from V and 6 bases from J; junction bases left unmatched: 17. Per germline, CDR1 SQVTM and CDR2 ANQGSEA. CDR3 length: 18 residues. CDR3 bases: TGCAGCGTTGAAGGGGGGGTAGCGGGGTGGGGGGTCGGCAATGAGCAGTTCTTC. Amino acid sequence: CSVEGGVAGWGVGNEQFF.

This rearrangement joins TRBV7-9 to TRBJ2-3; 7 bases map to TRBD2. The CDR3 is made up of 16 amino acids. Trimming removed 3 bases from V and 2 bases from J; junction bases left unmatched: 8. Germline lookup yields CDR1 SEHNR and CDR2 FQNEAQ (reference sequence). The DNA for the CDR3 is TGTGCCAGCAGCTTCGGGCTAGCGGTCATCACAGATACGCAGTATTTT. Its translation is CASSFGLAVITDTQYF.

This chain connects TRBV6-5 to TRBJ1-1, with a weak D call TRBD1 (5 bases). This CDR3 is built from 15 residues. Deletions cut 6 bases from V and 0 bases from J, with 14 bases between. Looked up from germline, CDR1 is MNHEY and CDR2 is SVGAGI. CDR3 in DNA: TGTGCCAGCAGAATGACAGCTCTCATGAACACTGAAGCTTTCTTT. It translates to CASRMTALMNTEAFF.

This rearrangement joins TRBV2 to TRBJ2-1; a possible D gene is TRBD2 (5 bases). Germline V gives CDR1 SNHLY, CDR2 FYNNEI. Trimming cost V 7 bases and J 5 bases, with 18 bases left between them. CDR3 length: 15 amino acids. The CDR3: CASTLEHSINNEQFF. CDR3 coding DNA: TGTGCCAGCACACTAGAGCACTCTATAAACAATGAGCAGTTCTTC.

The table lists this clone with a count of one. The chain combines TRBV2 with TRBJ1-2; a possible D gene is TRBD1 (6 bases). The CDR3 totals 14 residues. Looked up from germline, CDR1 is SNHLY and CDR2 is FYNNEI. Between the trimmed V and J ends, which lost 6 bases and 0 bases, there was a span of 11 bases. The CDR3 reads CASRAGGANYGYTF. CDR3 DNA sequence: TGTGCCAGCAGGGCTGGGGGCGCTAACTATGGCTACACCTTC.

This rearrangement joins TRBV30 to TRBJ2-7; the match to TRBD1 covers 9 bases. The CDR3 contains 15 residues. Germline loops: CDR1 GTSNPN, CDR2 SVGIG (reference sequence). Unmatched junction bases numbered 4, after V lost 0 bases and J lost 1 base. Written as DNA, the CDR3 is TGTGCCTGGAGTGTACACAGGGGGCTGTCCTACGAGCAGTACTTC. Its translation is CAWSVHRGLSYEQYF. The full variable domain, rest sourced from reference TRBV30 and TRBJ2-7, is SQTIHQWPATLVQPVGSPLSLECTVEGTSNPNLYWYRQAAGRGLQLLFYSVGIGQISSEVPQNLSASRPQDRQFILSSKKLLLSDSGFYLCAWSVHRGLSYEQYFGPGTRLTVT.

The chain is built from TRBV7-6 and TRBJ2-7; D is possibly TRBD1 (7 bases). The CDR3 is made up of 14 amino acids. V gave up 1 base and J gave up 4 bases, with 11 bases separating them. Germline CDR1 and CDR2: SGHVS and FNYEAQ. The CDR3 reads CASSLGQGGYEQYF. The CDR3 nucleotides read TGTGCCAGCAGCTTAGGCCAGGGGGGATACGAGCAGTACTTC. Using reference TRBV7-6 and TRBJ2-7 for the parts outside the CDR3, the full variable domain is GAGVSQSPRYKVTKRGQDVALRCDPISGHVSLYWYRQALGQGPEFLTYFNYEAQQDKSGLPNDRFSAERPEGSISTLTIQRTEQRDSAMYRCASSLGQGGYEQYFGPGTRLTVT.

The gene calls are TRBV7-9 and TRBJ1-3; D might be TRBD1 (5 bases). Germline CDR1 is SEHNR and CDR2 is FQNEAQ (reference sequence). V gave up 2 bases and J gave up 2 bases, with 10 bases separating them. This CDR3 comprises 15 residues. CDR3 in DNA: TGTGCCAGCAGCTTAAGGGGCTCTACTGGAAACACCATATATTTT. Protein product: CASSLRGSTGNTIYF.

This clone was observed a single time. The chain employs TRBV5-8 and TRBJ1-2, with 9 nucleotides matching TRBD1. Trimming removed 3 bases from V and 6 bases from J; junction bases left unmatched: 6. The CDR3 totals 14 residues. CDR1 is SGHTS and CDR2 is YDEGEE in the germline V gene. The CDR3: CASSWGQGGDGYTF. The CDR3 nucleotides read TGTGCCAGCAGCTGGGGACAGGGAGGAGATGGCTACACCTTC.